These 20 T cell receptor beta chains came from one sample sequenced in a study of OX40 agonist ivuxolimab in advanced cancers. The assay was immunoSEQ multiplex PCR, and TCRdb's table has in-frame clones only and misses some. The sample consists of 50,000 to 55,000 clones, more than 75% of them appearing once. Sequencing used CD4+ or CD8+ T cells sorted from blood, obtained in a trial of the OX40 agonist ivuxolimab. The origin of the receptors is an adult with an advanced solid tumor such as melanoma, head and neck, liver or kidney cancer.

This clone was found a few times. The V and J genes are TRBV5-5 and TRBJ1-6, with TRBD1 identical over 7 bases. Germline loops: CDR1 SGHKS, CDR2 YYEKEE (reference sequence). The V gene end was trimmed by 8 bases and the J gene end by 6 bases; junction bases not matched to a gene: 11. The CDR3 sequence is 15 residues long. Here the CDR3 DNA reads TGTGCCAGTTCAAGGGGGACAGCAGTTAATTCACCCCTCCACTTT. Protein product: CASSRGTAVNSPLHF.

This chain joins TRBV5-6 and TRBJ1-5; the D is unclear. The V gene's germline CDR1 is SGHDT and CDR2 YYEEEE. The length of the CDR3 is 13 residues. Deletions cut 0 bases from V and 5 bases from J, with 6 bases between. CDR3 amino acids: CASSLAGYQPQHF. The DNA of the CDR3 is TGTGCCAGCAGCTTGGCCGGCTATCAGCCCCAGCATTTT.

The V gene is TRBV7-3, the J gene TRBJ2-3; no clear D gene. In germline, CDR1 is SGHTA, CDR2 FQGTGA. This CDR3 has 13 residues. The V end lost 2 bases, the J end lost 5 bases, and 8 bases lay between the germline ends. CDR3 sequence reads: CASSLEAEDTQYF. In DNA form, the CDR3 reads TGTGCCAGCAGCTTAGAGGCCGAAGATACGCAGTATTTT.

This clone was seen once. V gene TRBV9 combines with J gene TRBJ2-1, with 9 nucleotides matching TRBD2. V lost 6 bases, J lost 0 bases, and 4 bases stayed unmatched. The CDR3 extends over 15 amino acids. The germline CDR1 and CDR2 sequences are SGDLS and YYNGEE. CDR3 residues: CASTKRGVSYNEQFF. In nucleotides, the CDR3 is TGTGCCAGCACCAAGCGGGGGGTCTCCTACAATGAGCAGTTCTTC.

This chain uses TRBV2 with TRBJ2-5; D may be TRBD1 (6 bases). Germline CDR1 reads SNHLY; CDR2 reads FYNNEI. The CDR3 covers 12 residues. V gave up 9 bases and J gave up 5 bases, with 13 bases separating them. For the CDR3, the DNA is TGTGCCAGTTCTACCCAGGGGGAGACCCAGTACTTC. Amino acid sequence: CASSTQGETQYF. The whole variable domain, filled in from reference TRBV2 and TRBJ2-5, reads EPEVTQTPSHQVTQMGQEVILRCVPISNHLYFYWYRQILGQKVEFLVSFYNNEISEKSEIFDDQFSVERPDGSNFTLKIRSTKLEDSAMYFCASSTQGETQYFGPGTRLLVL.

This chain links TRBV6-5 with TRBJ1-1; 7 nucleotides match TRBD1. V lost 2 bases and J lost 0; bases outside the gene matches: 3. Germline V CDR1 and CDR2: MNHEY, SVGAGI. The CDR3 runs 15 residues. The CDR3 loop is CASSYAGQLNTEAFF. CDR3 nucleotide sequence: TGTGCCAGCAGTTACGCGGGACAGCTGAACACTGAAGCTTTCTTT.

The rearrangement links TRBV19 to TRBJ1-2; the D is unclear. This CDR3 spans 12 amino acids. The V gene's germline CDR1 is LNHDA and CDR2 SQIVND (reference sequence). The V end lost 6 bases, the J end lost 7 bases, and 12 bases lay between the germline ends. CDR3 loop: CASRETSLGYTF. The CDR3 DNA follows: TGTGCCAGTAGGGAGACCAGCCTTGGCTACACCTTC.

The count of this clone is one. The chain recombines TRBV7-6 with TRBJ2-7, with D unresolved. The CDR3 is 15 residues long. The germline gives CDR1 SGHVS, CDR2 FNYEAQ. V lost 1 base and J 2 bases, leaving 12 bases between the germline ends. CDR3 protein: CASSLDTASTYEQYF. For the CDR3, the DNA is TGTGCCAGCAGCTTAGATACAGCGAGCACCTACGAGCAGTACTTC.

V gene TRBV5-1 combines with J gene TRBJ2-6; a weak D match, TRBD1 (6 bases). This CDR3 contains 17 residues. Germline values: CDR1 SGHRS, CDR2 YFSETQ. Between the trimmed V and J ends, which lost 2 bases and 0 bases, there was a span of 12 bases. CDR3 nucleotides: TGCGCCAGCAGCTTAGGACACAGGGACTCTGGGGCCAACGTCCTGACTTTC. This encodes CASSLGHRDSGANVLTF.

The J gene is TRBJ2-1, the V gene TRBV5-6; D remains unclear. Trimming took off 0 bases at V and 6 bases at J, with 10 bases between the two ends. Germline V CDR1 and CDR2: SGHDT, YYEEEE. The CDR3 consists of 14 residues. The CDR3 DNA sequence: TGTGCCAGCAGCTTGGTTCTAGACCCCAATGAGCAGTTCTTC. This encodes CASSLVLDPNEQFF.

This clone appeared a single time. J is TRBJ2-1 and V is TRBV29-1; 10 bases line up with TRBD2. The CDR3 has 14 amino acids. Looked up from germline, CDR1 is SQVTM and CDR2 is ANQGSEA. The CDR3, as DNA: TGCAGTTACAGGAAGCGGGAGGGTTTGAATGAGCAGTTCTTC. Translation: CSYRKREGLNEQFF.

The chain combines TRBV5-4 with TRBJ2-7; tentatively, D is TRBD2 (6 bases). Trimming removed 2 bases at V and 2 bases at J, with 11 bases between. The CDR3 is 14 amino acids. Germline V gene data show CDR1 as SGHNT and CDR2 as YYREEE (reference sequence). The CDR3 region has the DNA TGTGCCAGCAGCTTCGGACTAAATCCCTACGAGCAGTACTTC. Its protein is CASSFGLNPYEQYF. Filled out from reference TRBV5-4 and TRBJ2-7, the complete variable domain reads ETGVTQSPTHLIKTRGQQVTLRCSSQSGHNTVSWYQQALGQGPQFIFQYYREEENGRGNFPPRFSGLQFPNYSSELNVNALELDDSALYLCASSFGLNPYEQYFGPGTRLTVT.

The sample holds a few counts of this clone. The CDR3 sequence: CASSLGAGGVEQFF. For the CDR3, the DNA is TGCGCCAGCAGCTTGGGGGCGGGAGGTGTTGAGCAGTTCTTC. The chain employs TRBV5-1 and TRBJ2-1; 8 bases align to TRBD2. The germline gives CDR1 SGHRS, CDR2 YFSETQ. This CDR3 is built from 14 residues. The ends lost 0 bases at V and 9 bases at J; junction bases unmatched: 5.

V and J are TRBV5-4 and TRBJ2-7; D call uncertain. Germline-derived CDR1 and CDR2 are SGHNT and YYREEE (reference sequence). The CDR3 spans 12 residues. V dropped 4 bases and J dropped 0 bases, with 5 bases sitting between them. The CDR3 region has the DNA TGTGCCAGCAGCACGAGCTCCTACGAGCAGTACTTC. Protein: CASSTSSYEQYF.

This clone was recorded only once. V and J are TRBV7-2 and TRBJ2-3, with D perhaps matching TRBD2 (7 bases). V dropped 2 bases and J dropped 4 bases, with 19 bases sitting between them. This CDR3 contains 17 residues. Per germline, CDR1 SGHTA and CDR2 FQGNSA. CDR3 coding DNA: TGTGCCAGCAGCTTAAAGGGATGGGGGGGCTCCCCAGATACGCAGTATTTT. Protein: CASSLKGWGGSPDTQYF.

The chain joins TRBV28 to TRBJ1-1; D uncertain. CDR1 and CDR2 (germline): MDHEN, SYDVKM. The ends were cut back, 6 bases at V and 1 base at J, with 3 bases in the middle. The CDR3 runs to 11 residues. CDR3 sequence: CASSKNTEAFF. The CDR3 nucleotides read TGTGCCAGCAGCAAGAACACTGAAGCTTTCTTT.

The chain carries TRBV19 and TRBJ1-2, with D possibly TRBD1 on 6 matching bases. The germline V gene has CDR1 LNHDA and CDR2 SQIVND (reference sequence). The CDR3 contains 18 residues. With 5 bases removed from V and 4 bases from J, the gap between germline ends came to 26 bases. The CDR3: CASSSQKGQAATFYGYTF. The CDR3 coding sequence is TGTGCCAGTAGTTCGCAGAAGGGACAAGCAGCAACTTTCTATGGCTACACCTTC.

The chain is built from TRBV11-2 and TRBJ1-1; a possible D gene is TRBD1 (5 bases). The CDR3 runs 14 residues. Trimming took 7 bases from V and 4 from J, leaving 16 bases between them. Germline lookup yields CDR1 SGHAT and CDR2 FQNNGV. The CDR3 sequence is CASIPQGWSTEAFF. CDR3 coding DNA: TGTGCCAGCATCCCCCAGGGCTGGAGCACTGAAGCTTTCTTT.

In this sample, this clone turned up a few times. V usage is TRBV5-4 and J usage is TRBJ2-7; the match to TRBD2 covers 7 bases. From germline, CDR1 is SGHNT and CDR2 YYREEE (reference sequence). The CDR3 length is 14 residues. Trimming removed 4 bases from V and 0 bases from J; junction bases left unmatched: 4. CDR3 nucleotide sequence: TGTGCCAGCAGCGCAACTAGCGACTCCTACGAGCAGTACTTC. Translating gives CASSATSDSYEQYF. Supplemented by reference TRBV5-4 and TRBJ2-7, the full variable domain reads ETGVTQSPTHLIKTRGQQVTLRCSSQSGHNTVSWYQQALGQGPQFIFQYYREEENGRGNFPPRFSGLQFPNYSSELNVNALELDDSALYLCASSATSDSYEQYFGPGTRLTVT.

The chain links TRBV6-6 to TRBJ2-7, with TRBD1 matching over 11 bases. The CDR3 is 15 residues long. Trimming removed 2 bases from V and 4 bases from J; junction bases left unmatched: 4. Germline V gene lookup returns CDR1 MNHNY and CDR2 SVGAGI (reference sequence). This chain's CDR3 is CASSYGTGGKYEQYF. The DNA for the CDR3 is TGTGCCAGCAGTTACGGGACAGGGGGTAAATACGAGCAGTACTTC.